This TCR beta chain was sequenced in a study of T cell changes during pregnancy in multiple sclerosis. The germline V gene has CDR1 KGHSH and CDR2 LQKENI. The CDR3 covers 14 residues. Germline trimming cut 3 bases from V and 6 bases from J; bases unmatched to any gene: 2. The assay was immunoSEQ multiplex PCR, and TCRdb's table has in-frame clones only and misses some. Altogether under 95,000 clones are present, around 93% being singletons, with the ten largest covering 0.65% to 0.75%. Sequencing was performed on peripheral blood, taken in the second trimester of pregnancy. This chain connects TRBV18 to TRBJ1-6; 7 nucleotides line up with TRBD1. This receptor was taken from a female donor in good health, enrolled as a control in a pregnancy study. The CDR3 spells CASSPGQRNSPLHF. CDR3 DNA: TGTGCCAGCTCACCGGGACAGCGTAATTCACCCCTCCACTTT. Filled out from reference TRBV18 and TRBJ1-6, the complete variable domain reads NAGVMQNPRHLVRRRGQEARLRCSPMKGHSHVYWYRQLPEEGLKFMVYLQKENIIDESGMPKERFSAEFPKEGPSILRIQQVVRGDSAAYFCASSPGQRNSPLHFGNGTRLTVT.